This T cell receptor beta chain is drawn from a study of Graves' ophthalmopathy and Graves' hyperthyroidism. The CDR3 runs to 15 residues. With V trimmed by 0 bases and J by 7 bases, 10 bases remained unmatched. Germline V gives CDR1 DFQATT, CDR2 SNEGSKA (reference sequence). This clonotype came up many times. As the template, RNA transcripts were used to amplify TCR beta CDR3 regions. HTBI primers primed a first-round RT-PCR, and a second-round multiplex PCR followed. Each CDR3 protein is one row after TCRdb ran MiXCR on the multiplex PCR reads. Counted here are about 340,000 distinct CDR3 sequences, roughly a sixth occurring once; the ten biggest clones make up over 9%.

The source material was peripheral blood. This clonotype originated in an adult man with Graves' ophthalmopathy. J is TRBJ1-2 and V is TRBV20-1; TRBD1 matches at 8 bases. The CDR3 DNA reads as TGCAGTGCTAGAGATGGTCAGGGGGCGGTGGGTGGCTACACCTTC. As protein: CSARDGQGAVGGYTF.